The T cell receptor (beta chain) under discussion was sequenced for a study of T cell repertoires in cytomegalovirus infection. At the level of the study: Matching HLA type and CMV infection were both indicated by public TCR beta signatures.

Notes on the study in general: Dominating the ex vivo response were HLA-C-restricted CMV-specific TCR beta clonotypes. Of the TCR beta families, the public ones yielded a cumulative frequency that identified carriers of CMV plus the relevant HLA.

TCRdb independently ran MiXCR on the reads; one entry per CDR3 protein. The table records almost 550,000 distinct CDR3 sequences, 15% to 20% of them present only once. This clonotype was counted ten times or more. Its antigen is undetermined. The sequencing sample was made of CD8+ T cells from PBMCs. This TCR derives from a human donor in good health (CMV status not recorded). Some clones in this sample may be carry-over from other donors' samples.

The chain's CDR3 is CASSLVQGGQPQHF. In DNA, the CDR3 is TGTGCCAGCAGTTTGGTCCAGGGGGGTCAGCCCCAGCATTTT. The V call is TRBV27, the J call TRBJ1-5; the match to TRBD1 covers 7 bases. Germline V CDR1 and CDR2: MNHEY, SMNVEV (reference sequence). This CDR3 spans 14 amino acids. J lost 6 bases, V lost 3 bases, and 5 bases had no gene match.